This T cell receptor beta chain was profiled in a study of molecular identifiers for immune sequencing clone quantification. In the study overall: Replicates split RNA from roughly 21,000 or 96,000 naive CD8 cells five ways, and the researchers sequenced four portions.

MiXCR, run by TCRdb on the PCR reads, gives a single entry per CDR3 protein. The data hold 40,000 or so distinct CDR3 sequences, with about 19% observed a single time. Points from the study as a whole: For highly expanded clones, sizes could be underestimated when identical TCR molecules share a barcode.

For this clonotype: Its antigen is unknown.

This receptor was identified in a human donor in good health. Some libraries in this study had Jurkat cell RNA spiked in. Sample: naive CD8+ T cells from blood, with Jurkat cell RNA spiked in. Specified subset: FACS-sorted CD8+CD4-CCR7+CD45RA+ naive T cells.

CDR3 coding DNA: TGTGCCAGCAGTTTAACAGTTGCAGGGACGTACGCCTACGAGCAGTACTTC. This translates into CASSLTVAGTYAYEQYF. The genes are TRBV28 and TRBJ2-7, with D possibly called TRBD1 or TRBD2 (5 bases each). The germline V gene encodes CDR1 MDHEN and CDR2 SYDVKM. V lost 2 bases and J 2 bases, leaving 19 bases between the germline ends. This CDR3 region has 17 residues. The whole variable domain, remainder taken from reference TRBV28 and TRBJ2-7, is DVKVTQSSRYLVKRTGEKVFLECVQDMDHENMFWYRQDPGLGLRLIYFSYDVKMKEKGDIPEGYSVSREKKERFSLILESASTNQTSMYLCASSLTVAGTYAYEQYFGPGTRLTVT.